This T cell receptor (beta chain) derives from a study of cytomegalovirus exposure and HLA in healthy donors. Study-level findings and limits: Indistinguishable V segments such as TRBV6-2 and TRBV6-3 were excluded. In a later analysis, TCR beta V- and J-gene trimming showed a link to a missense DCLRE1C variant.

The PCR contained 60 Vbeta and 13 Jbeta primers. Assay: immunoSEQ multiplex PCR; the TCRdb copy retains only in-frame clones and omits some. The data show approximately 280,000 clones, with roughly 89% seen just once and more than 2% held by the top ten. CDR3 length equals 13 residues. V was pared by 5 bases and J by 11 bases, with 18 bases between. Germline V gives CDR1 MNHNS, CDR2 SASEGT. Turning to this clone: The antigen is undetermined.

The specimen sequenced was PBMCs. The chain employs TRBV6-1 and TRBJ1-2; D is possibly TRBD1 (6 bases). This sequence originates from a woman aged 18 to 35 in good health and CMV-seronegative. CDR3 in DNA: TGTGCCAGCAGTCAACGTCGGGACATTTGGTACACCTTC. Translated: CASSQRRDIWYTF.